Listed below are T cell receptor beta chains from one sample, sequenced in a study of blood T cells in healthy people across ages. A single record per CDR3 protein comes from TCRdb applying MiXCR to the 5' RACE reads. The sample has roughly 1,800,000 distinct CDR3 sequences; around half are singletons. Specimen: blood. These receptors came from a woman in her forties in good health. Each CDR3 is given with its conserved first and last residue. Clone size is given for some rows only: seen once, a few or many times, or a class if the clone is expanded.

abundance: few; v_gene: TRBV5-1; j_gene: TRBJ2-7; CDR3aa: CASSLEIEGTIYEQYF
abundance: -; v_gene: TRBV6-2/TRBV6-3; j_gene: TRBJ1-2; CDR3aa: CASSYRSLDGYTF
abundance: few; v_gene: TRBV7-2; j_gene: TRBJ2-1; CDR3aa: CASSYGLAGGDNEQFF
abundance: -; v_gene: TRBV4-3; j_gene: TRBJ1-1; CDR3aa: CASSQTRGLGTEAFF
abundance: -; v_gene: TRBV7-9; j_gene: TRBJ1-2; CDR3aa: CASSLDLHGYTF
abundance: -; v_gene: TRBV7-2; j_gene: TRBJ2-5; CDR3aa: CASTPGQFQETQYF
abundance: -; v_gene: TRBV29-1; j_gene: TRBJ1-2; CDR3aa: CSASGRLQAGSYGYTF
abundance: few; v_gene: TRBV7-8; j_gene: TRBJ2-5; CDR3aa: CASRQLGETQYF
abundance: few; v_gene: TRBV29-1; j_gene: TRBJ2-5; CDR3aa: CSVDRTGGETQYF
abundance: few; v_gene: TRBV6-5; j_gene: -; CDR3aa: CASSIISGTRGEQYF